These 14 T cell receptor beta chains originate from one sample sequenced in a study of shared T cell receptors in the human thymus (dated by TCRdb to the early 2020s). Library preparation employed the immunoSEQ multiplex PCR assay. Here the immuneACCESS table is served through TCRdb, limited to in-frame sequences with V and J called. Missing clones are a known gap in these copies; in checked studies unresolved V genes cover under half, and the rest lacks a known reason. The sample table shows 640,000 or so clones, and about 87% are seen once. The ten largest clones capture roughly 0.0094% of the sample. The same data also went into a second study, on human thymus T cells.

Material for sequencing was thymocytes. All receptors come from a boy in the first two years of life with a congenital heart defect. Donor details come from another sample of the same person, matched by shared clones.

The chain couples TRBV19 to TRBJ1-2; weak D call: TRBD1 (5 bases). In germline, CDR1 is LNHDA, CDR2 SQIVND (reference sequence). Trimming shortened V by 2 bases and J by 2 bases, and 21 bases separated the two germline ends. This CDR3 has 18 residues. CDR3 DNA sequence: TGTGCCAGTAGTATACAGAACGGGGGGTCCTACACGAACTATGGCTACACCTTC. Translating gives CASSIQNGGSYTNYGYTF.

This clone was counted a single time. The CDR3 reads CASSLDSAEQETQYF. The DNA for the CDR3 is TGTGCCAGCAGCTTAGATTCAGCGGAACAAGAGACCCAGTACTTC. V is TRBV13 and J is TRBJ2-5; the D gene is possibly TRBD2 (5 bases). This CDR3 has 15 residues. V gave up 1 base and J gave up 2 bases, with 11 bases separating them. Germline V gene lookup returns CDR1 PRHDT and CDR2 FYEKMQ (reference sequence).

The CDR3: CAGRGKGSGANVLTF. For the CDR3, the DNA is TGTGCCGGACGAGGGAAGGGCTCTGGGGCCAACGTCCTGACTTTC. The chain employs TRBV2 and TRBJ2-6, with a tentative D call TRBD2 (5 bases). Trimming pared 11 bases from V and 0 bases from J, leaving 14 bases between. Looked up from germline, CDR1 is SNHLY and CDR2 is FYNNEI. The CDR3 consists of 15 residues.

V and J are TRBV5-8 and TRBJ1-2; no reliable D call. V was pared by 2 bases and J by 2 bases, with 13 bases between. Germline assignment: CDR1 SGHTS and CDR2 YDEGEE. The CDR3 spans 15 residues. The chain's CDR3 is CASSLFPTSNYGYTF. In nucleotides, the CDR3 is TGTGCCAGCAGCTTATTCCCCACTAGCAACTATGGCTACACCTTC.

This rearrangement joins TRBV19 to TRBJ2-3, with 8 bases that match TRBD2. Per germline, CDR1 LNHDA and CDR2 SQIVND (reference sequence). V shed 5 bases and J 0 bases; nucleotides not matched to a gene: 4. The CDR3 length is 15 residues. DNA of the CDR3: TGTGCCAGTAGTGCGGGGGGCACTAGCACAGATACGCAGTATTTT. Its translation is CASSAGGTSTDTQYF.

The chain couples TRBV4-3 to TRBJ2-7; the D gene is possibly TRBD1 (6 bases). This CDR3 spans 14 amino acids. Looked up from germline, CDR1 is LGHNA and CDR2 is YSLEER. The V end was cut by 3 bases, the J end by 0 bases, with 9 bases between. The chain's CDR3 is CASSHQGNSYEQYF. As DNA, the CDR3 is TGCGCCAGCAGCCATCAGGGGAACTCCTACGAGCAGTACTTC.

The genes are TRBV7-2 and TRBJ2-2; weak D call: TRBD2 (5 bases). The CDR3 spans 16 residues. V shed 5 bases and J shed 2 bases, with 15 bases lying between them. CDR1 and CDR2 (germline): SGHTA, FQGNSA. As DNA, the CDR3 is TGTGCCAGCAGCCGAGCGGAGCCTCTCAACACCGGGGAGCTGTTTTTT. Its translation: CASSRAEPLNTGELFF.

The rearrangement uses TRBV6-1 and TRBJ2-7, with 9 bases that match TRBD1. Germline V gene sequence: CDR1 MNHNS, CDR2 SASEGT. CDR3 length: 13 amino acids. Trimming took 11 bases from V and 6 from J; bases not matched to a gene: 11. The CDR3 loop is CAAATQGAGEQYF. CDR3 in DNA: TGTGCCGCTGCTACACAGGGGGCGGGCGAGCAGTACTTC.

This clone has more than one count but fewer than ten. The J gene is TRBJ2-3, the V gene TRBV4-1, with 12 positions matching TRBD2. The CDR3 length is 17 residues. Per germline, CDR1 MGHRA and CDR2 YSYEKL. The V and J ends lost 4 bases and 3 bases, in that order; junction bases with no gene match: 8. CDR3 sequence: CASSPSPGLAGTDTQYF. DNA of the CDR3: TGCGCCAGCAGCCCCTCCCCCGGACTAGCGGGAACAGATACGCAGTATTTT.

V is TRBV10-3 and J is TRBJ1-1; TRBD1 might be the D (6 bases). The V gene's germline CDR1 is ENHRY and CDR2 SYGVKD. V was trimmed by 4 bases and J by 5 bases, leaving 11 bases between them. The CDR3 consists of 13 residues. As DNA, the CDR3 is TGTGCCATCAGTGGGCAACAGGGAACTGAAGCTTTCTTT. The encoded protein is CAISGQQGTEAFF.

This clone was seen only once. The rearrangement links TRBV5-4 to TRBJ1-4; D remains ambiguous. The germline CDR1 and CDR2 sequences are SGHNT and YYREEE (reference sequence). Trimming removed 1 base from V and 7 bases from J, with 17 bases in between. This CDR3 has 16 residues. CDR3 in DNA: TGTGCCAGCAGCTTGCAGGACGAGGGAAGGAGTGAAAAACTGTTTTTT. It translates to CASSLQDEGRSEKLFF.

This clone showed up just once. The V gene is TRBV28, the J gene TRBJ1-5, with TRBD1 as a possible D gene (6 bases). The CDR3 is 16 amino acids. Germline V gives CDR1 MDHEN, CDR2 SYDVKM. V shed 6 bases and J shed 7 bases, with 22 bases lying between them. CDR3 nucleotide sequence: TGTGCCAGCAGCTTGGGAACCCAGGGGCGTTGCCAGCCCCAGCATTTT. Encoded protein: CASSLGTQGRCQPQHF.

This clone has just a few counts. The V call is TRBV7-6, the J call TRBJ1-1; D uncertain. Germline V gene data show CDR1 as SGHVS and CDR2 as FNYEAQ. The CDR3 has 11 amino acids. Trimming took off 5 bases at V and 3 bases at J, with 4 bases between the two ends. CDR3 protein: CASSTDTEAFF. The DNA of the CDR3 is TGTGCCAGCAGCACAGACACTGAAGCTTTCTTT.

This sequence joins TRBV29-1 and TRBJ2-3; 8 bases align to TRBD1. The length of the CDR3 is 17 residues. The germline V gene has CDR1 SQVTM and CDR2 ANQGSEA. V lost 3 bases to trimming and J lost 4 bases; unmatched junction nucleotides: 15. CDR3 sequence reads: CSVDALRTGLNADTQYF. As DNA, the CDR3 is TGCAGCGTTGATGCCCTCCGGACAGGGTTAAACGCAGATACGCAGTATTTT.